This TCR beta chain was recovered during a study of blood T cell repertoires in COVID-19. Germline V lookup: CDR1 SGHNT, CDR2 YENEEA. The CDR3 covers 15 residues. V was cut by 3 bases and J by 0 bases, with 8 bases left in between. This clone was seen a few times. Assay: immunoSEQ multiplex PCR; the TCRdb copy retains only in-frame clones and omits some. The data show some 97,000 clones, roughly nine tenths seen once. V and J are TRBV11-3 and TRBJ2-2; maybe TRBD2 (7 bases). The sample comprised peripheral blood. This clonotype originated in a man in his 60s with acute or convalescent COVID-19. The CDR3 nucleotides are TGTGCCAGCAGCTTGGGGGGGCCGAACACCGGGGAGCTGTTTTTT. This codes for CASSLGGPNTGELFF.